This T cell receptor beta chain comes out of a study of cytomegalovirus exposure and HLA in healthy donors listed by TCRdb under 2017. About the full investigation: An earlier analysis of 587 of the donors reported 250 to 300 Gb of sequence data and around 120 million unique TCR beta sequences from roughly 180 million T cells. All discovery cohort repertoires had been generated using a single sequencing platform. Because of strong linkage in the cohort, a handful of DR-DQ haplotypes were treated as single units for association and clustering. The aim of the study was to test whether cataloging public T cell receptors could identify signatures of past pathogen exposure. Among the roughly 410 genotyped donors, 75% to 90% belonged to the genetic ancestry cluster associated with self-reported Caucasian donors. To predict cytomegalovirus infection status, the study brought together high-throughput TCR immunosequencing, statistical association of individual TCRs with disease status, and machine learning. To decide whether each TCR beta V gene segment behaved as functional or pseudogenic, an earlier analysis of nearly 600 of the donors relied on high-throughput TCR beta sequencing. A later genetic analysis took genome-wide SNP genotypes for about 55% of the 666 donors and used that subset as a discovery cohort. HLA typing included class I and class II loci at four-digit resolution. Typing coverage differed by locus: A, B, C, DRB1 and DQB1 were typed in roughly 629-640 donors, DQA1 in 500 to 550, DPA1 in 606, and DPB1 in 450 to 480. On average, roughly 240,000 unique TCR beta nucleotide sequences were sequenced per donor among a few hundred genotyped donors of the cohort, with about 19% of those sequences being non-productive. A later analysis re-examined previously published TCR beta repertoires from roughly 650 donors and added high-resolution HLA genotyping to investigate patterns of TCR occurrence. The study used immunosequencing to profile the T cell repertoires of approximately 630 subjects and linked those repertoires to cytomegalovirus serostatus. Approximately 300 gigabases of sequencing data and approximately 92 million unique TCR sequences made up an early release that covered approximately 650 HLA-typed donors. In addition to the first cohort of several hundred subjects, a separate validation cohort of 120 different subjects was used. The later analysis used no new phenotypic data to find candidate immune exposures, relying instead on TCR beta sequences and their occurrence across donors. Donor age, sex, ethnicity and CMV serostatus were collected together with the repertoire data.

The CDR3 starts with the cysteine, ends with the phenylalanine, and has 16 residues. The DNA shown is the 48-base CDR3, in frame from base 1. Trimming removed 5 bases from V and 7 bases from J, leaving 18 bases between the germline ends. As encoded in the germline V gene (reference sequence), CDR1 is SEHNR while CDR2 is FQNEAQ. Turning to this clone: What antigen it recognizes has not been identified. No much larger clonotype is one base removed from it; base qualities were not supplied.

On the study overall, not on this receptor specifically: Cytomegalovirus status was reported to be diagnosed by the classifier with high specificity and sensitivity in both the original and validation cohorts. According to a later analysis, parvovirus B19, influenza, CMV and Epstein-Barr virus appeared linked to several top co-occurrence clusters. In this cohort, only TCR beta chains were sequenced, and detectable features were limited by the absence of alpha or paired-chain data. In a later analysis, HLA-associated TCR beta chains were found to be more clonally expanded and to have lower generation probabilities than equally common non-associated chains. Specific HLA alleles were associated with over 15,000 TCR beta sequences at a false discovery rate of 0.05 in a later analysis. In a later analysis, TCR association rates were found to vary across HLA loci, with the most associated TCRs seen for DRB1 alleles and the fewest for HLA-C alleles. Compared with the roughly 710-donor mean, donors in an Asian-associated ancestry cluster had fewer N-insertions in productive TCRs, according to a later genetic analysis. Because some donors lacked HLA typing at each locus, the association tests relied only on the typed subset. Assigning TCR associations to individual alleles was difficult when HLA alleles, especially DR and DQ, strongly co-occurred. According to a later analysis, most CMV-associated TCR beta chains appeared to be HLA-restricted, and the HLA associations seemed to be driven largely by CMV exposure. Because counts were too low, approximately 18 rarely observed V segments, including chromosome 9 orphons, were excluded from the earlier analysis of a few hundred of the donors. Most TCR sequences were observed very rarely across donors, whereas some public TCRs were present in many individuals. The authors suggested that the approach could potentially be extended to other disease states and immunological phenotypes. The sequencing pipeline was judged likely to have produced a cluster of highly shared sequence variants as a technical artifact. Linkage disequilibrium might explain the correlated functional status among segregating V segments, but an unknown experimental factor could not be ruled out. A later genetic analysis associated a missense DCLRE1C variant with V-gene and J-gene trimming of TCR beta chains, and an independent cohort replicated the association. The study gave a list of roughly 150 TCR beta chains associated with cytomegalovirus. A few of the identified cytomegalovirus-associated TCR beta chains were confirmed in vitro to be specific for cytomegalovirus antigens. CMV serostatus was the only immune exposure information available for the cohort. Presence/absence analyses assumed roughly uniform sequencing depth across donors, an assumption that may not hold. A further reported finding was that TCR beta sequences accurately predicted the HLA-A and HLA-B alleles for most subjects in the first cohort. Because the 87-base-pair reads could not distinguish some IMGT-functional V segments, including TRBV6-2 and TRBV6-3, those segments were excluded. Broadly in line with IMGT annotations, most TCR beta V segments showed up in productive rearrangements about 90% or about 30% of the time in an earlier analysis of roughly 590 of the donors.

Receptor libraries were prepared by the immunoSEQ multiplex PCR assay. A mixture of 60 forward primers for TCR Vbeta segments and 13 reverse primers for TCR Jbeta segments was used in the multiplex PCR. A multiplex PCR assay on genomic DNA amplified the CDR3 region of rearranged TCR beta genes. The Illumina HiSeq System was used to sequence the amplified TCR beta libraries as 87-base-pair reads. From the authors' description of their analysis: Across the 700 or so repertoires, a later analysis counted tens of millions of unique TCR beta chains, roughly 11 million of which were shared by at least two donors. A nearest-neighbor algorithm error-corrected the raw reads and collapsed the reads into unique sequences, merging closely related sequences to remove PCR and sequencing errors. V, D and J gene segments were assigned by aligning CDR3 sequences to IMGT reference sequences. For a sequence to be retained, a match of at least six nucleotides to both a V gene segment and a J gene segment was required. Rearrangements were called productive when the CDR3 lacked stop codons and stayed in frame with V and J; all others were non-productive. CDR3 was defined according to IMGT convention as the region running from the second conserved V-encoded cysteine to the conserved J-encoded phenylalanine. In an earlier analysis of roughly 580 of the donors, sequences lacking an unambiguous match to a single V gene segment were excluded. An earlier analysis of roughly 590 of the donors called V segments functional above 56.7% productive rearrangements and segregating when the between-donor standard deviation exceeded 5%. A statistical classification framework was built to diagnose cytomegalovirus status from the catalog of TCR beta chain sequences. In a later analysis, TCR nucleotide sequences were compared against IMGT/GENE-DB human TR gene sequences so that V and J genes could be assigned. Using the TCRdist pipeline, a later analysis assigned CDR3 sequences along with most-parsimonious VDJ recombination scenarios. A later analysis defined each TCR beta chain by its CDR3 amino acid sequence plus V-gene family, and excluded reads lacking a unique V-gene family. To address suspected cross-contamination and a sequencing artifact, a later analysis removed 592 highly shared, low-generation-probability nucleotide sequences. A later analysis calculated a clonal expansion index for each public chain from normalized within-repertoire ranks of inferred template counts. Generation probabilities in a later analysis came from a VDJ recombination model fitted to out-of-frame rearrangements, and those results were checked against IGoR. In a later analysis, hypergeometric tests were used to score TCR-TCR, TCR-HLA and TCR-CMV co-occurrence, with a repertoire-size bias correction applied to TCR pairs. In a later analysis, false discovery rates were estimated by permuting HLA or CMV assignments 20 times. A later analysis grouped co-occurring TCRs with DBSCAN, adding TCRdist sequence similarity when clustering within HLA-allele-positive subsets. Co-occurrence clustering excluded repertoires with fewer than 30,000 or more than 120,000 public chains, plus five with anomalous nucleotide sharing. As stored in TCRdb, this immuneACCESS dataset retains in-frame rearrangements with V and J assigned. A fraction of the clones does not appear; measured against another copy, unresolved V genes explain less than half of the discrepancy, and the remainder lacks a known reason. The V and J calls and clone size were taken over from that table, and D and trimming were inferred from the DNA. The sample profile shows about 190,000 clones; 78% of them were found once. Roughly an eighth of the sample is held by the ten biggest clonotypes.

The cohort consisted of approximately 690 healthy bone marrow donors. At the time of sampling, all cohort members were nominally healthy, though unrecorded immune exposures were likely present. The donor was CMV seropositive and was included in the group of some 290 seropositive cohort members. A peripheral blood sample was provided by each donor, and peripheral blood mononuclear cells were used for TCR beta sequencing. The Qiagen DNeasy Blood Extraction Kit was used to extract genomic DNA from the blood cell samples. The rearranged chain carries TRBV7-9 and TRBJ1-6; the D region possibly corresponds to TRBD1 (5 bases align). The sample taken for sequencing was PBMCs. This clonotype originated in a woman aged 25 to 39 in good health and CMV-seropositive. The nucleotide sequence is TGTGCCAGCAGCCTTTTCAAGGGACTGAGGAATTCACCCCTCCACTTT. The translation is CASSLFKGLRNSPLHF. Reference TRBV7-9 and TRBJ1-6 proteins supply the regions before and after the CDR3; the full variable domain is: DTGVSQNPRHKITKRGQNVTFRCDPISEHNRLYWYRQTLGQGPEFLTYFQNEAQLEKSRLLSDRFSAERPKGSFSTLEIQRTEQGDSAMYLCASSLFKGLRNSPLHFGNGTRLTVT.